The sequence of this T cell receptor (beta chain) was determined in a study of blood T cell repertoires in COVID-19. J was trimmed by 1 base and V by 8 bases; bases with no gene match: 8. In germline, CDR1 is MNHEY, CDR2 SVGAGI. The CDR3 runs 15 residues. Assay used: immunoSEQ multiplex PCR; TCRdb lists only in-frame clones, some missing. Counted here are fewer than 250,000 clones, about 85% occurring once; the ten biggest clones make up just under 6.5%. The TCR sequence derives from a woman aged 60-70 years with active or convalescent COVID-19. The sample taken for sequencing was peripheral blood. V is TRBV6-5 and J is TRBJ1-5, with 7 bases lining up with TRBD1. CDR3 in amino acids: CASVWDSGSNQPQHF. The CDR3 region has the DNA TGTGCCAGCGTTTGGGACAGCGGCAGCAATCAGCCCCAGCATTTT.